The entry below describes one T cell receptor (beta chain). What this receptor recognizes is not known. No quality values exist for individual bases; no much larger clone is one base distant. This sample was included in a study of T cell repertoires in cytomegalovirus infection (dated by TCRdb to about 2019). Background for the entire study: Donor HLA type was relevant to the analysis, as public TCR beta signatures indicated carriage of CMV infection together with the matching HLA type. The paper's findings and limits, for the study overall: In the ex vivo response, HLA-C-restricted CMV-specific TCR beta clonotypes were dominant, and in two of eight donors the single most frequent clonotype came from this HLA-C-restricted group. Carriers of CMV infection plus the relevant HLA type were discriminated by the cumulative frequency of public TCR beta family members in the study cohort and in an independent approximately 360-donor cohort.

Sequencing instrument: Illumina HiSeq 1500. The raw public reads went through TCRdb reprocessing: fastp at Q25, MiXCR clone calling, in-frame beta chains kept. Every CDR3 protein is listed once, alongside the most common genes and DNA of its rows. This sample gives under 300,000 distinct CDR3 sequences in total; about a sixth of them show up just once. Jointly, the top ten make up less than 60% of the sample. The germline V gene supplies CDR1 SGHAT and CDR2 FQNNGV. V is shortened by 5 bases, J by 4 bases, and the region joining them spans 12 bases. The CDR3 has 14 amino acids, counting the end cysteine and phenylalanine. CDR3 DNA is the only sequence kept; it has 42 bases, read in frame from the first base.

The sequenced sample consisted of CD8+ T cells from PBMCs. The chain is made from TRBV11-2 and TRBJ2-1; the D gene is not confidently resolved. The clonotype was recovered from a human donor in good health (CMV status not recorded). Some clones in this sample may be carry-over from other donors' samples. The bases read TGTGCCAGCAGCCCCGACCCCCGATACAATGAGCAGTTCTTC. Translated, it reads CASSPDPRYNEQFF. The variable domain in full, with residues beyond the CDR3 obtained from the reference TRBV11-2 and TRBJ2-1 genes, is EAGVAQSPRYKIIEKRQSVAFWCNPISGHATLYWYQQILGQGPKLLIQFQNNGVVDDSQLPKDRFSAERLKGVDSTLKIQPAKLEDSAVYLCASSPDPRYNEQFFGPGTRLTVL.